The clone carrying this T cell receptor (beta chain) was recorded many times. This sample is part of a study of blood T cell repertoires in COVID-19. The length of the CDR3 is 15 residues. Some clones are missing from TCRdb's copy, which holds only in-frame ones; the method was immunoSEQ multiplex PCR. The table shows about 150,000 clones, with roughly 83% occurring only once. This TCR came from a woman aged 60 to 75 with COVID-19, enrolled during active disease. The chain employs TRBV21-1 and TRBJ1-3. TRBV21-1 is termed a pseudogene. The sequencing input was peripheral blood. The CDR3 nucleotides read TGTGCCAGCAGCAAAGTAAGCGTCGGGGGAAACACCATATATTTT. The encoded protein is CASSKVSVGGNTIYF.